This T cell receptor beta chain was retrieved from a study of T cell changes during pregnancy in multiple sclerosis. The CDR3 covers 13 residues. V was shortened by 9 bases and J by 6 bases, with 14 bases between the two germline ends. The germline V gene encodes CDR1 ENHRY and CDR2 SYGVKD. TCRdb keeps only in-frame clones here, not all; method: immunoSEQ multiplex PCR. The table has fewer than 90,000 clones, roughly 94% seen once. This clonotype was obtained from a female donor with multiple sclerosis, enrolled in a pregnancy study. The chain recombines TRBV10-3 with TRBJ2-2, with D perhaps TRBD2 (6 bases). The material was peripheral blood, obtained in the third trimester of pregnancy. The CDR3 is CAMWTEGPGELFF. The CDR3 DNA reads as TGTGCCATGTGGACGGAGGGACCCGGGGAGCTGTTTTTT.